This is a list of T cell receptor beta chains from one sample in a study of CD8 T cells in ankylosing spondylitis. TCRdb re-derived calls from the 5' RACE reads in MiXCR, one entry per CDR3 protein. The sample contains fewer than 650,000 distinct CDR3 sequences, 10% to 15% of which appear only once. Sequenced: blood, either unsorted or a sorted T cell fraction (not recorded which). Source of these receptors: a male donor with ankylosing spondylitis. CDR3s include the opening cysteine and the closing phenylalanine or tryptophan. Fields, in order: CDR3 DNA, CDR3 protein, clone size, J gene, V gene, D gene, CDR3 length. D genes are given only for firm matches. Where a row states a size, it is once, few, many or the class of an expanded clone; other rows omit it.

DNA: TGTGCCATCAAGACGGGGGTTAACCAAGAGACCCAGTACTTC
CDR3: CAIKTGVNQETQYF
size: .
J: TRBJ2-5
V: TRBV10-3
D: .
length: 14

DNA: TGTGCCACCAGTGATCCACGGGGGGGAGGAGAGACCCAGTACTTC
CDR3: CATSDPRGGGETQYF
size: few
J: TRBJ2-5
V: TRBV24-1
D: TRBD2
length: 15

DNA: TGTGCCAGCAGCCCTTCCGGCGGGGAGGGGAAAGACAATGAGCAGTTCTTC
CDR3: CASSPSGGEGKDNEQFF
size: few
J: TRBJ2-1
V: TRBV12-3/TRBV12-4
D: TRBD2
length: 17

DNA: TGTGCCAGCTCACCCGACAGGGGCTCACATATGAACACTGAAGCTTTCTTT
CDR3: CASSPDRGSHMNTEAFF
size: .
J: TRBJ1-1
V: TRBV18
D: TRBD1
length: 17

DNA: TGTGCCAGCAGCCAAGATCCCCTAGACTCTCCTATTGGCTACACCTTC
CDR3: CASSQDPLDSPIGYTF
size: many
J: TRBJ1-2
V: TRBV4-2
D: .
length: 16

DNA: TGCAGTGCTAGACCTCAGGGTGCCGCGCCCCAGTACTTC
CDR3: CSARPQGAAPQYF
size: few
J: TRBJ2-5
V: TRBV20-1
D: .
length: 13

DNA: TGTGCCAGCAGCTTGGGCGGGAGGGGTGAGACCCAGTACTTC
CDR3: CASSLGGRGETQYF
size: .
J: TRBJ2-5
V: TRBV7-8
D: TRBD2
length: 14

DNA: TGCAGCGCCACAACAGGGGGCGTCACCTACGAGCAGTACTTC
CDR3: CSATTGGVTYEQYF
size: many
J: TRBJ2-7
V: TRBV29-1
D: TRBD1
length: 14

DNA: TGTGCCAGCAGCTTTGGTAGGGGCGGCTATGGCTACACCTTC
CDR3: CASSFGRGGYGYTF
size: few
J: TRBJ1-2
V: TRBV11-2
D: .
length: 14

DNA: TGTGCCACCAGCAGAGATATAATATCGGCGCCCCTCCACTTT
CDR3: CATSRDIISAPLHF
size: .
J: TRBJ1-6
V: TRBV15
D: .
length: 14